This entry lists 8 T cell receptor beta chains sequenced from one sample in a study of blood T cells in healthy people across ages. Primed by a sample-barcoded 5' primer and a J-beta primer mix, a second PCR proceeded for about 6 to 11 cycles. TCRdb itself ran the 5' RACE reads through MiXCR, one entry per CDR3 protein. This sample has around 650,000 distinct CDR3 sequences, with approximately 31% found just once. Sequencing input: blood. These receptors were collected from a woman of 80 years or more in good health.

This clonotype was picked up many times. The chain joins TRBV7-9 to TRBJ2-5, with 14 bases that match TRBD2. The germline V gene encodes CDR1 SEHNR and CDR2 FQNEAQ (reference sequence). This CDR3 contains 16 residues. Trimming removed 5 bases from V and 11 bases from J; junction bases left unmatched: 13. CDR3 coding DNA: TGTGCCAGCAGCCTGGATGTCGGGACTAGCGGGGGACATCAGTACTTC. Its translation: CASSLDVGTSGGHQYF. The full variable domain, its missing parts supplied by reference TRBV7-9 and TRBJ2-5, is DTGVSQNPRHKITKRGQNVTFRCDPISEHNRLYWYRQTLGQGPEFLTYFQNEAQLEKSRLLSDRFSAERPKGSFSTLEIQRTEQGDSAMYLCASSLDVGTSGGHQYFGPGTRLLVL.

This clonotype turned up a few times. V and J are TRBV10-3 and TRBJ2-3, with 10 bases matching TRBD2. The length of the CDR3 is 16 residues. Germline V gene sequence: CDR1 ENHRY, CDR2 SYGVKD. V was pared by 3 bases and J by 6 bases, with 9 bases of the junction left unmatched. The CDR3 region has the DNA TGTGCCATCAGTGACAGCACTAAGGGACTAGCGGATACGCAGTATTTT. Translated: CAISDSTKGLADTQYF.

This clonotype was recorded once. The genes are TRBV20-1 and TRBJ1-2, with 7 bases that match TRBD1. The CDR3 loop spans 14 amino acids. Trimming took 1 base from V and 5 from J; bases not matched to a gene: 7. The germline CDR1 and CDR2 sequences are DFQATT and SNEGSKA (reference sequence). CDR3 nucleotide sequence: TGCAGTGCTAGAGCGGGGAACAGGGGTTATGGCTACACCTTC. It specifies CSARAGNRGYGYTF.

Concerning this clonotype itself: One base away lies a much larger clone, so this may be a sequencing read error. The V and J genes are TRBV5-1 and TRBJ2-7, with D possibly matching TRBD2 (6 bases). Deletions cut 4 bases from V and 7 bases from J, with 21 bases between. The CDR3 extends over 15 amino acids. Germline-derived CDR1 and CDR2 are SGHRS and YFSETQ. CDR3 protein: CASSPGDGQRGEQYF. CDR3 DNA: TGCGCCAGCAGCCCGGGGGACGGTCAAAGGGGAGAGCAGTACTTC.

This clonotype came up a few times. The chain carries TRBV4-2 and TRBJ2-5, with 9 bases identical to TRBD2. V lost 1 base, J lost 9 bases, and 9 bases stayed unmatched. CDR3 length: 15 residues. CDR1 is LGHNA and CDR2 is YNFKEQ in the germline V gene. The CDR3, as DNA: TGTGCCAGCAGCCAAGTTATAGCGGGGGTTGAGGCCCAGTACTTC. It yields the protein CASSQVIAGVEAQYF.

The genes are TRBV29-1 and TRBJ2-7; D possibly corresponds to TRBD2 (6 bases). Germline CDR1 reads SQVTM; CDR2 reads ANQGSEA. The CDR3 extends over 13 amino acids. With 6 bases removed from V and 2 bases from J, the gap between germline ends came to 14 bases. The CDR3 sequence: CSVRDSRAYEQYF. Here the CDR3 DNA reads TGCAGCGTCCGGGACTCCCGAGCCTACGAGCAGTACTTC.

The sample holds many counts of this clonotype. V is TRBV14 and J is TRBJ1-1, with unresolved D. The germline V and J ends were trimmed by 0 bases and 3 bases, with 5 bases remaining between them. Germline V CDR1 and CDR2: SGHDN, FVKESK. The CDR3 consists of 13 residues. The CDR3 region has the DNA TGTGCCAGCAGCCAAGATCTGGACACTGAAGCTTTCTTT. Translated: CASSQDLDTEAFF.

V and J are TRBV5-1 and TRBJ1-4; 7 bases are a match to TRBD1. The CDR3 is made up of 15 amino acids. CDR1 is SGHRS and CDR2 is YFSETQ in the germline V gene. V was clipped by 0 bases and J by 4 bases; unmatched bases: 3. The CDR3 sequence: CASSLEGQSNEKLFF. In DNA form, the CDR3 reads TGCGCCAGCAGCTTGGAGGGACAGAGTAATGAAAAACTGTTTTTT. Full variable domain (missing parts from reference TRBV5-1 and TRBJ1-4): KAGVTQTPRYLIKTRGQQVTLSCSPISGHRSVSWYQQTPGQGLQFLFEYFSETQRNKGNFPGRFSGRQFSNSRSEMNVSTLELGDSALYLCASSLEGQSNEKLFFGSGTQLSVL.